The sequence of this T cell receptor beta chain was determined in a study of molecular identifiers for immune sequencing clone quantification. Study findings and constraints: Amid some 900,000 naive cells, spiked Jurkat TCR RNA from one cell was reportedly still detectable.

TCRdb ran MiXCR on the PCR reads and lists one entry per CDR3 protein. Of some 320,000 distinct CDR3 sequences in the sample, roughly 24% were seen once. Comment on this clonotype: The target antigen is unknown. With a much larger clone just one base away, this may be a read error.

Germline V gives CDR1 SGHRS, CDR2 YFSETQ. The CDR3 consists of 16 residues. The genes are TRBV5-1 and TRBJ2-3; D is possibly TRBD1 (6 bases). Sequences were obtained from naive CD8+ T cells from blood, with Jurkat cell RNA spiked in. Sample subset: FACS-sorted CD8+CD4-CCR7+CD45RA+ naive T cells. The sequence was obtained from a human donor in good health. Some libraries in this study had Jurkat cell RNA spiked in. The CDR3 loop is CASTSRGKASTVTQYF. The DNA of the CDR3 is TGCGCCAGCACATCCAGGGGTAAAGCTAGCACAGTTACGCAGTATTTT.